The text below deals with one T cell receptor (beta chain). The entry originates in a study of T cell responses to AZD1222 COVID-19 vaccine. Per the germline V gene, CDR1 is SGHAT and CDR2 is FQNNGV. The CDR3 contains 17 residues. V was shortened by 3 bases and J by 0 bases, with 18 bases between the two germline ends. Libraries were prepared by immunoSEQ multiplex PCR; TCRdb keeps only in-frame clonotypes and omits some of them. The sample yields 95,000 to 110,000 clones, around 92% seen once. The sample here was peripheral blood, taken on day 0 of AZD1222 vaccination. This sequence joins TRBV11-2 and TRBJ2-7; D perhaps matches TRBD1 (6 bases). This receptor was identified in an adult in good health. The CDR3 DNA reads TGTGCCAGCAGCTTCCAAAGGGAGACAGGTCTCTCCTACGAGCAGTACTTC. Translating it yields CASSFQRETGLSYEQYF.